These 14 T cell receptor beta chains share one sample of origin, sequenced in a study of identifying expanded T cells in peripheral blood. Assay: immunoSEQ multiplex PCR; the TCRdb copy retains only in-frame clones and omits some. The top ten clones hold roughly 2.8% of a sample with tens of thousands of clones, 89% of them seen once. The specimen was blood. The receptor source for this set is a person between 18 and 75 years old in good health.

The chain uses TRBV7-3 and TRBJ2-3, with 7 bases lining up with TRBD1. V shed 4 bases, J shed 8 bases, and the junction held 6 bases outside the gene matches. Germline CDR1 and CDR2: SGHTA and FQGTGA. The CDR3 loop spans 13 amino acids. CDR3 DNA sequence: TGTGCCAGCAGCTCGACAGGGCAAGGTACGCAGTATTTT. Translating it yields CASSSTGQGTQYF.

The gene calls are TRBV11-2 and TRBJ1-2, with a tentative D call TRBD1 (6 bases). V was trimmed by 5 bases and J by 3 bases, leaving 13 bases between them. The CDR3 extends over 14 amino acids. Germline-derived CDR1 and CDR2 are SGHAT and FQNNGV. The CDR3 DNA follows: TGTGCCAGCAGCGAGGGGGGCTTGGACTATGGCTACACCTTC. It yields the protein CASSEGGLDYGYTF. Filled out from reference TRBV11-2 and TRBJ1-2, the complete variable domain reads EAGVAQSPRYKIIEKRQSVAFWCNPISGHATLYWYQQILGQGPKLLIQFQNNGVVDDSQLPKDRFSAERLKGVDSTLKIQPAKLEDSAVYLCASSEGGLDYGYTFGSGTRLTVV.

This CDR3 reads CASNTLGDYGYTF. CDR3 DNA sequence: TGTGCCAGCAACACCTTGGGAGACTATGGCTACACCTTC. The rearrangement joins TRBV9 to TRBJ1-2; D gene ambiguous. Per the germline V gene, CDR1 is SGDLS and CDR2 is YYNGEE. With 6 bases removed from V and 3 bases from J, the gap between germline ends came to 12 bases. The CDR3 length is 13 residues.

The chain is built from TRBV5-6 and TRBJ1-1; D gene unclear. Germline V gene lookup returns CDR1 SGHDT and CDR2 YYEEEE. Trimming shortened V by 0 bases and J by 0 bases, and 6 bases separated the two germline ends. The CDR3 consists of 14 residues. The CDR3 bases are TGTGCCAGCAGCTTGGGACTCTTGAACACTGAAGCTTTCTTT. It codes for CASSLGLLNTEAFF.

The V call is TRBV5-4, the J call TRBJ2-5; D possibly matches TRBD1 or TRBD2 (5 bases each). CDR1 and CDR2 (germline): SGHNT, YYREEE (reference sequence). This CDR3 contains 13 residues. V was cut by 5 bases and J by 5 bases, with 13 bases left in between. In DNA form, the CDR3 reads TGTGCCAGCAGTCTATCCGGGACGGAGACCCAGTACTTC. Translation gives CASSLSGTETQYF.

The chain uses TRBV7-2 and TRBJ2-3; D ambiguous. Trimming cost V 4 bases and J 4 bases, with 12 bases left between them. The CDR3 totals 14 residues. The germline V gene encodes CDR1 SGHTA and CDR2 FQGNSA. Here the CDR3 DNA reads TGTGCCAGCAGCTCTCCCAACCTCCCAGATACGCAGTATTTT. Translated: CASSSPNLPDTQYF.

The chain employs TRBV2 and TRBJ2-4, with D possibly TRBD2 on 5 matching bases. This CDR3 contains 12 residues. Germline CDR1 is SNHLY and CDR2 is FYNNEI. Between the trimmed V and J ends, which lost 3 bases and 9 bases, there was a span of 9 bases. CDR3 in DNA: TGTGCCAGCAGTGATACTCGGGGCATTCAGTACTTC. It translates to CASSDTRGIQYF.

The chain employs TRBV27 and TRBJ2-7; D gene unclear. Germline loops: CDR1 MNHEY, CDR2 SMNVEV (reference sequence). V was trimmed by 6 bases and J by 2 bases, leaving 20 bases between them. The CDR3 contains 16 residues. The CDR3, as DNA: TGTGCCAGCAGGGTTTACTCCGGCCCGGCCCCCTACGAGCAGTACTTC. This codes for CASRVYSGPAPYEQYF.

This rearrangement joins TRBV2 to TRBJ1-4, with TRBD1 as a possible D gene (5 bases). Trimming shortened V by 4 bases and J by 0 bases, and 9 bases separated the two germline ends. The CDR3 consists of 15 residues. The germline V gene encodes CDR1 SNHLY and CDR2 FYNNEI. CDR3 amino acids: CASSAQGSTNEKLFF. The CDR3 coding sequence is TGTGCCAGCAGTGCCCAGGGTTCAACTAATGAAAAACTGTTTTTT.

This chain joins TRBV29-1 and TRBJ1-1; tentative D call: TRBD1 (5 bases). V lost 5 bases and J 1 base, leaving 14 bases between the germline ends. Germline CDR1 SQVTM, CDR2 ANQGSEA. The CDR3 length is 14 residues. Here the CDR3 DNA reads TGCAGCGTTCAGATCGGGGGGACGAACACTGAAGCTTTCTTT. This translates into CSVQIGGTNTEAFF. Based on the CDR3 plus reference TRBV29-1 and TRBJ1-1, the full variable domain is SAVISQKPSRDICQRGTSLTIQCQVDSQVTMMFWYRQQPGQSLTLIATANQGSEATYESGFVIDKFPISRPNLTFSTLTVSNMSPEDSSIYLCSVQIGGTNTEAFFGQGTRLTVV.

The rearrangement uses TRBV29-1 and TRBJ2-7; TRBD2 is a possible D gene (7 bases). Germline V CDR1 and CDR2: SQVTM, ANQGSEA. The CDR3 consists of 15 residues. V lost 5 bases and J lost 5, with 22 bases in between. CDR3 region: CSVWGRDTGGHEQYF. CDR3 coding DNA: TGCAGCGTTTGGGGGAGGGATACGGGGGGCCACGAGCAGTACTTC.

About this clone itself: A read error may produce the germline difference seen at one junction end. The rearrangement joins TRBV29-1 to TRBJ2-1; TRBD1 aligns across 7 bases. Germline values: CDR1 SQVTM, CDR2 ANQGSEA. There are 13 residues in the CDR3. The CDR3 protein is CSGEGGEINEQFF. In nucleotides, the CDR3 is TGCAGCGGTGAAGGGGGCGAGATCAATGAGCAGTTCTTC.

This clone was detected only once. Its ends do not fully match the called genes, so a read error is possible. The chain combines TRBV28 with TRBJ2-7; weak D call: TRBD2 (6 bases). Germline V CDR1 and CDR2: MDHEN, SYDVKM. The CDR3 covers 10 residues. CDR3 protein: CVSSGPEQYF. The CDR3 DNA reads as TGTGTCAGCAGCGGGCCCGAGCAGTACTTC.

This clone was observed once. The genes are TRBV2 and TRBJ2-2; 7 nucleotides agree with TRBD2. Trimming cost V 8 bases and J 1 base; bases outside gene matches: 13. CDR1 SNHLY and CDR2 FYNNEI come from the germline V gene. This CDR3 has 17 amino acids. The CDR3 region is CASLRSRAGQNTGELFF. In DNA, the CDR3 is TGTGCCAGCCTAAGATCCCGAGCGGGGCAGAACACCGGGGAGCTGTTTTTT. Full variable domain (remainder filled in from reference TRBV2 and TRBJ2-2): EPEVTQTPSHQVTQMGQEVILRCVPISNHLYFYWYRQILGQKVEFLVSFYNNEISEKSEIFDDQFSVERPDGSNFTLKIRSTKLEDSAMYFCASLRSRAGQNTGELFFGEGSRLTVL.